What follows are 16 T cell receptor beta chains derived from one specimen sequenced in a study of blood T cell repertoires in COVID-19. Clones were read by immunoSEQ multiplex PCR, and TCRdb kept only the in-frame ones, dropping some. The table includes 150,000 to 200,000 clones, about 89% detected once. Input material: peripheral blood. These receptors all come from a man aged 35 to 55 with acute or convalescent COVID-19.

The CDR3 loop reads CASRVLSSYEQYF. CDR3 DNA: TGTGCCAGCAGGGTTCTTAGCTCCTACGAGCAGTACTTC. The chain links TRBV7-2 to TRBJ2-7; D is uncertain. The CDR3 has 13 residues. Germline loops: CDR1 SGHTA, CDR2 FQGNSA. The ends were cut back, 6 bases at V and 0 bases at J, with 9 bases in the middle.

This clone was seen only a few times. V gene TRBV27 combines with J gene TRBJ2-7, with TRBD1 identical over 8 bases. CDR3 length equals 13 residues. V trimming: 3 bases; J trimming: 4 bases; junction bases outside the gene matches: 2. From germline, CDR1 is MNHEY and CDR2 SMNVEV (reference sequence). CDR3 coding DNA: TGTGCCAGCAGTTTTGACAGGGGTTACGAGCAGTACTTC. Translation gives CASSFDRGYEQYF.

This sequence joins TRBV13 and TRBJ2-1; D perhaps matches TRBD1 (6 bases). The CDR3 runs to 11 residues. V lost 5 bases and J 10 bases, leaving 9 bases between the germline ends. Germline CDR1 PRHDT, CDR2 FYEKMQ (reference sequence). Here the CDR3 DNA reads TGTGCCAGCAGCCACGGGACAGAGCAGTTCTTC. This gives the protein CASSHGTEQFF.

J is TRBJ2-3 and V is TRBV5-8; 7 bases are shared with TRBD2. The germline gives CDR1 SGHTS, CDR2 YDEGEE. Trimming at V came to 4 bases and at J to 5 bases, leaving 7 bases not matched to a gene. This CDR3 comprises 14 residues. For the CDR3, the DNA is TGTGCCAGCAGCCAGGGAGGGTGGGAAGATACGCAGTATTTT. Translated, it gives CASSQGGWEDTQYF.

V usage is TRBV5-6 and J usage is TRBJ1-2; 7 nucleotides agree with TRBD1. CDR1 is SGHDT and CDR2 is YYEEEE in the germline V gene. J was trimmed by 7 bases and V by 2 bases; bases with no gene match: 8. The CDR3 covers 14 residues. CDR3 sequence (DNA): TGTGCCAGCAGCTTTGGTTTGGCAGGGGGTGGCTACACCTTC. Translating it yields CASSFGLAGGGYTF.

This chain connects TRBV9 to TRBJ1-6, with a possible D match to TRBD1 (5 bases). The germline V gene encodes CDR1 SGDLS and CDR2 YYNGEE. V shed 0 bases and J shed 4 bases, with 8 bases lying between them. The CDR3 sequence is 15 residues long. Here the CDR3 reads CASSVGTLYNSPLHF. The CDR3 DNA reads TGTGCCAGCAGCGTAGGGACACTTTATAATTCACCCCTCCACTTT.

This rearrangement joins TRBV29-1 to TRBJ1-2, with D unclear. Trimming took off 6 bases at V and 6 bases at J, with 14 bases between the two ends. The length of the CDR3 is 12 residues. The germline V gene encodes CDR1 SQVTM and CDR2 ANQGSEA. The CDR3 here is CSVGGRIDGYTF. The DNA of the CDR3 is TGCAGCGTCGGAGGCAGGATTGATGGCTACACCTTC.

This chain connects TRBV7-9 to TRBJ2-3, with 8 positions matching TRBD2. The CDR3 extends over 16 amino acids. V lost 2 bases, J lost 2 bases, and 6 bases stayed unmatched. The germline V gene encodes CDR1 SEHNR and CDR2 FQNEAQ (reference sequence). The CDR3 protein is CASSLWISGDTDTQYF. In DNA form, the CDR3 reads TGTGCCAGCAGCTTATGGATTAGCGGGGACACAGATACGCAGTATTTT.

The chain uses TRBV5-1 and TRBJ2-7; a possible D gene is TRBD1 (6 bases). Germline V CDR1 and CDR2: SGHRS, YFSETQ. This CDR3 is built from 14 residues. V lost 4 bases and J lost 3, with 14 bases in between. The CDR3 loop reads CASSQKDSLYEQYF. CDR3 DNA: TGCGCCAGCAGCCAAAAGGACAGCCTCTACGAGCAGTACTTC.

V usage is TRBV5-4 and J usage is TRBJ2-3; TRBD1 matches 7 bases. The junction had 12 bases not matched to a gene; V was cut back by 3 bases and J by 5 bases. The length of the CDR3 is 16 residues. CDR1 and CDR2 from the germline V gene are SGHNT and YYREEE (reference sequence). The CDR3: CASSSGGTVQRDTQYF. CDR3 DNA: TGTGCCAGCAGCTCCGGTGGGACAGTACAAAGAGATACGCAGTATTTT.

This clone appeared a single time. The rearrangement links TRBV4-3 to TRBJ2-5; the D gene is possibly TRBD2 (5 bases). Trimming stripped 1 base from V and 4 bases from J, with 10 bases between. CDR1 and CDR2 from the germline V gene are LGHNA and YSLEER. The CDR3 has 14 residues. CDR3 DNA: TGCGCCAGCAGCCAAGTTCTCCGGGGAGAGACCCAGTACTTC. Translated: CASSQVLRGETQYF.

CDR3 DNA sequence: TGTGCCAGCAGCCAAGGTCTAAGCGGGGGGGGAAGAGATACGCAGTATTTT. Encoded protein: CASSQGLSGGGRDTQYF. V and J are TRBV3-1 (or the pseudogene TRBV3-2) and TRBJ2-3, with 10 bases matching TRBD2. The V gene end was trimmed by 1 base and the J gene end by 5 bases; junction bases not matched to a gene: 9. Germline CDR1 reads LGHDT; CDR2 reads YNNKEL (reference sequence). CDR3 length: 17 amino acids.

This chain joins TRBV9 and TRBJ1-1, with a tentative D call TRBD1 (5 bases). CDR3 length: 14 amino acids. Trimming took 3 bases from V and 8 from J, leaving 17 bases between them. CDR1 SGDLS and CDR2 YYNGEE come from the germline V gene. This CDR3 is CASSAGQRGIEAFF. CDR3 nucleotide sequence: TGTGCCAGCAGCGCAGGCCAAAGGGGCATAGAAGCTTTCTTT.

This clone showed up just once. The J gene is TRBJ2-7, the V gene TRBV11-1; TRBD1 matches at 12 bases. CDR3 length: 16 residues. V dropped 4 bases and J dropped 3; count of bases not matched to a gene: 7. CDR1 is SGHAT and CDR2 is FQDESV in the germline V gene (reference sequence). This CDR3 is CASSSYGTGGVYEQYF. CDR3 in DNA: TGTGCCAGCAGCTCATACGGGACAGGGGGCGTCTACGAGCAGTACTTC. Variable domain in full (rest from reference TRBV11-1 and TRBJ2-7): EAEVAQSPRYKITEKSQAVAFWCDPISGHATLYWYRQILGQGPELLVQFQDESVVDDSQLPKDRFSAERLKGVDSTLKIQPAELGDSAMYLCASSSYGTGGVYEQYFGPGTRLTVT.

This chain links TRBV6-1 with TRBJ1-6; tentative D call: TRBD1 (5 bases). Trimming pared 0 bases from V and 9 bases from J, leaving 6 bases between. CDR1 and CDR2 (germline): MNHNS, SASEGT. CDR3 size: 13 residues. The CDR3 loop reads CASSEARGSPLHF. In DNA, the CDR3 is TGTGCCAGCAGTGAAGCTAGGGGTTCACCCCTCCACTTT.

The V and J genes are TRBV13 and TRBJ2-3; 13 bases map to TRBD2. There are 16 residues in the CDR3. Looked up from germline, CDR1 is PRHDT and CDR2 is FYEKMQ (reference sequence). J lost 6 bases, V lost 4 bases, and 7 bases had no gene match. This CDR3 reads CASSSPGLAGFDTQYF. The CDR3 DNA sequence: TGTGCCAGCAGCTCTCCGGGACTAGCGGGGTTTGATACGCAGTATTTT.